One TCR beta chain is described in this entry. Its antigen remains unidentified. Trimming removed 2 bases from V and 5 bases from J; junction bases left unmatched: 17. CDR3 length equals 18 residues. Germline V CDR1 and CDR2: SEHNR, FQNEAQ (reference sequence). Clones were read by immunoSEQ multiplex PCR, and TCRdb kept only the in-frame ones, dropping some. The table records about 9,200 clones, around 63% of them present only once. The sample is drawn from a study of cytotoxic CD8 clonotypes in ibrutinib-treated CLL. General study findings and limits: Samples were collected at differing times from sustained-remission and progressing patients.

The J gene is TRBJ2-7, the V gene TRBV7-9, with 8 bases aligning to TRBD2. This clonotype was sampled from a human donor with chronic lymphocytic leukemia. The sequences come from PBMCs, collected before ibrutinib treatment. Written as DNA, the CDR3 is TGTGCCAGCAGCTTACCCCCCACACAACGGGAGGGCCTGAACGAGCAGTACTTC. It is translated as CASSLPPTQREGLNEQYF.